The 19 T cell receptor beta chains reported below all come from one sample, sequenced in a study of molecular identifiers for immune sequencing clone quantification. TCRdb reprocessed the PCR reads with MiXCR, giving one entry per CDR3 protein. The data contain about 510,000 distinct CDR3 sequences, 20% to 25% of them singletons. Sequenced sample: naive CD8+ T cells from blood, with Jurkat cell RNA spiked in. Subset specified: FACS-sorted CD8+CD4-CCR7+CD45RA+ naive T cells. The receptors were gathered from a human donor in good health. Some libraries in this study had Jurkat cell RNA spiked in.

Details on this clonotype: This may stem from a read error, because a much larger clone lies one nucleotide away. J is TRBJ1-1 and V is TRBV13, with a weak D call TRBD1 (6 bases). The germline gives CDR1 PRHDT, CDR2 FYEKMQ (reference sequence). The CDR3 is 17 residues long. The CDR3 sequence is CAGSSRGQELMNTEAFF. The CDR3 DNA follows: TGTGCCGGCAGCTCCAGGGGTCAGGAGCTGATGAACACTGAAGCTTTCTTT.

In its sample, this clonotype was seen many times. V gene TRBV13 combines with J gene TRBJ2-5; 8 bases fit TRBD2. Germline V CDR1 and CDR2: PRHDT, FYEKMQ (reference sequence). The trim removed 0 bases at V and 5 bases at J, leaving 5 bases unmatched. CDR3 length: 15 amino acids. The CDR3 DNA reads as TGTGCCAGCAGCTTAGGAAGCGGGAGTTACGAGACCCAGTACTTC. As protein: CASSLGSGSYETQYF.

This clonotype was picked up many times. This chain connects TRBV19 to TRBJ1-1; D uncertain. Germline-derived CDR1 and CDR2 are LNHDA and SQIVND (reference sequence). Trimming took 0 bases from V and 3 from J, leaving 5 bases between them. The CDR3 spans 13 residues. The CDR3 region has the DNA TGTGCCAGTAGTATAGAGTCGGACACTGAAGCTTTCTTT. It codes for CASSIESDTEAFF.

This clonotype has ten or more counts. This sequence joins TRBV19 and TRBJ2-5, with no clear D. In germline, CDR1 is LNHDA, CDR2 SQIVND (reference sequence). The V end was cut by 3 bases, the J end by 0 bases, with 8 bases between. CDR3 size: 14 residues. For the CDR3, the DNA is TGTGCCAGTAGTATTTATGGTTACCAAGAGACCCAGTACTTC. This sequence encodes CASSIYGYQETQYF.

The CDR3: CASSLFGQGSYEQYF. The CDR3 coding sequence is TGTGCCAGCAGCTTATTTGGACAGGGATCCTACGAGCAGTACTTC. V and J are TRBV7-8 and TRBJ2-7; 8 bases align to TRBD1. CDR3 size: 15 residues. J lost 1 base, V lost 2 bases, and 4 bases had no gene match. CDR1 SGHVS and CDR2 FQNEAQ come from the germline V gene.

On this clonotype itself: A read error is possible here, since a much larger clone lies one base away. The J gene is TRBJ1-4, the V gene TRBV4-1; 9 bases agree with TRBD1. Germline V gene lookup returns CDR1 MGHRA and CDR2 YSYEKL. The CDR3 totals 14 residues. This CDR3 reads CASSHGQGNEELFF. CDR3 coding DNA: TGCGCCAGCAGCCATGGACAGGGGAATGAAGAACTGTTTTTT.

This clonotype has at least ten counts. The chain combines TRBV9 with TRBJ2-2, with 8 bases identical to TRBD2. With 7 bases clipped from V and 3 bases from J, the junction kept 11 bases outside the gene matches. Germline values: CDR1 SGDLS, CDR2 YYNGEE. This CDR3 region has 16 residues. The chain's CDR3 is CASSNKAGVDTGELFF. The CDR3 bases are TGTGCCAGCTCAAACAAAGCGGGAGTCGACACCGGGGAGCTGTTTTTT.

In this sample, this clonotype turned up many times. This chain links TRBV29-1 with TRBJ2-1, with no clear D. Trimming took off 0 bases at V and 1 base at J, with 7 bases between the two ends. The germline CDR1 and CDR2 sequences are SQVTM and ANQGSEA. The CDR3 is 14 residues long. The CDR3 DNA reads TGCAGCGTTGAAGATGTGTGGTCCTACAATGAGCAGTTCTTC. Its protein is CSVEDVWSYNEQFF.

This clonotype was seen a handful of times. The V gene is TRBV6-2 or TRBV6-3, the J gene TRBJ1-5; D uncertain. Per the germline V gene, CDR1 is MNHEY and CDR2 is SVGEGT. Trimming left V 5 bases short and J 4 bases short, with 12 bases between. CDR3 size: 14 residues. This CDR3 is CASSNPGGNQPQHF. CDR3 sequence (DNA): TGTGCCAGCAGTAACCCGGGTGGGAATCAGCCCCAGCATTTT.

This chain links TRBV7-7 with TRBJ2-5; 10 bases match TRBD1. The V gene's germline CDR1 is SSHAT and CDR2 FNYEAQ (reference sequence). This CDR3 is built from 15 residues. V was pared by 4 bases and J by 0 bases, with 2 bases of the junction left unmatched. The CDR3 bases are TGTGCCAGCAGCTCCGGGACAGGGGACCAAGAGACCCAGTACTTC. Its translation is CASSSGTGDQETQYF.

V usage is TRBV27 and J usage is TRBJ2-7, with 9 bases aligning to TRBD1. Germline CDR1 and CDR2: MNHEY and SMNVEV (reference sequence). The J segment lost 5 bases and the V segment lost 6 bases, leaving 8 bases of the junction unmatched. There are 14 residues in the CDR3. CDR3 in DNA: TGTGCCAGCAGGCCGCCGGGACAGGGTCACGAGCAGTACTTC. The encoded protein is CASRPPGQGHEQYF.

This clonotype has just a few counts. The chain recombines TRBV6-1 with TRBJ2-1; no definite D call. This CDR3 region has 12 residues. Trimming left V 5 bases short and J 9 bases short, with 11 bases between. Germline CDR1 reads MNHNS; CDR2 reads SASEGT. The CDR3 DNA reads TGTGCCAGCAGTAAAGGGCTGACTGAGCAGTTCTTC. Protein product: CASSKGLTEQFF.

The V call is TRBV7-9, the J call TRBJ2-7; 7 bases fit TRBD1. The germline V gene has CDR1 SEHNR and CDR2 FQNEAQ (reference sequence). The V gene end was trimmed by 4 bases and the J gene end by 0 bases; junction bases not matched to a gene: 9. CDR3 size: 16 residues. This CDR3 reads CASSSGQTGSSYEQYF. The CDR3 DNA sequence: TGTGCCAGCAGCTCAGGCCAGACAGGGAGCTCCTACGAGCAGTACTTC.

This clonotype was found a few times. This sequence joins TRBV24-1 and TRBJ2-1; D remains unclear. The CDR3 loop spans 13 amino acids. V was pared by 3 bases and J by 6 bases, with 8 bases between. Germline assignment: CDR1 KGHDR and CDR2 SFDVKD. The CDR3 reads CATSDKLSNEQFF. The CDR3 DNA reads TGTGCCACCAGTGATAAACTAAGCAATGAGCAGTTCTTC.

This sequence joins TRBV14 and TRBJ1-6; D is perhaps TRBD1 (6 bases). From germline, CDR1 is SGHDN and CDR2 FVKESK. Between the trimmed V and J ends, which lost 6 bases and 0 bases, there was a span of 9 bases. CDR3 length equals 15 residues. CDR3 sequence reads: CASRAGASYNSPLHF. The CDR3 DNA follows: TGTGCCAGCAGGGCGGGGGCCTCCTATAATTCACCCCTCCACTTT.

This clonotype has a count of ten or more. J is TRBJ2-2 and V is TRBV9, with 13 bases identical to TRBD2. Trimming at V came to 3 bases and at J to 1 base, leaving 12 bases not matched to a gene. Germline values: CDR1 SGDLS, CDR2 YYNGEE. This CDR3 spans 20 amino acids. CDR3 sequence reads: CASSDGLAGEWALNTGELFF. The CDR3 bases are TGTGCCAGCAGCGATGGACTAGCGGGAGAATGGGCCTTGAACACCGGGGAGCTGTTTTTT.

This clonotype was found a few times. This sequence joins TRBV4-1 and TRBJ1-1; no definite D call. V lost 0 bases and J 5 bases, leaving 13 bases between the germline ends. This CDR3 spans 15 amino acids. Per germline, CDR1 MGHRA and CDR2 YSYEKL. CDR3 DNA sequence: TGCGCCAGCAGCCAAGATTTACTTCCCGCGACTGAAGCTTTCTTT. Translated, it gives CASSQDLLPATEAFF.

The chain uses TRBV19 and TRBJ2-2, with D maybe TRBD1 (6 bases). Germline lookup yields CDR1 LNHDA and CDR2 SQIVND (reference sequence). There are 13 residues in the CDR3. Between the trimmed V and J ends, which lost 4 bases and 6 bases, there was a span of 9 bases. As DNA, the CDR3 is TGTGCCAGTAGTACCGCAGGGGCCGGGGAGCTGTTTTTT. Protein: CASSTAGAGELFF.

In DNA form, the CDR3 reads TGTGCCAGCCGGGGGGGTCTATCTCTGGCCCAGTACTTC. This sequence encodes CASRGGLSLAQYF. The chain joins TRBV19 to TRBJ2-5, with TRBD2 identical over 8 bases. The germline V gene has CDR1 LNHDA and CDR2 SQIVND (reference sequence). V was pared by 9 bases and J by 9 bases, with 12 bases of the junction left unmatched. This CDR3 spans 13 amino acids.